A single T cell receptor beta chain is shown here with its context. This record comes from a study of blood T cell repertoires in COVID-19. Study context: From the United States, Italy and Spain came samples of acute and convalescent COVID-19. Sources were T cells, B-cell-depleted T cells, or PBMCs; the material itself was cDNA or gDNA.

The trim removed 8 bases at V and 1 base at J, leaving 8 bases unmatched. Per the germline V gene, CDR1 is SNHLY and CDR2 is FYNNEI. The CDR3 has 14 amino acids. Per the authors' pipeline: Estimation of nucleated cell counts relied on the amplification of reference gene primers. Profiled with immunoSEQ multiplex PCR; TCRdb holds only in-frame clones, not every one. V, J and clone size are those of that table, while D and trimming were read from the DNA. In the table there are over 70,000 clones, approximately 80% of which are singletons. The V call is TRBV2, the J call TRBJ2-7, with TRBD2 identical over 7 bases. Sequencing was carried out using peripheral blood. This clonotype originated in a woman of 80 years or more with acute or convalescent COVID-19. The CDR3 region is CASSEAGTSYEQYF. The CDR3 DNA follows: TGTGCCAGCTCCGAAGCGGGGACTTCCTACGAGCAGTACTTC.